This TCR beta chain was recorded in a study of T cells in Graves' hyperthyroidism and ophthalmopathy. Whole-study results and caveats: Ophthalmopathy could be told apart from stable hyperthyroidism with a 13 V-J model.

This clonotype was seen repeatedly, ten times or more. Its target is not known. RNA transcripts served as the template for amplifying TCR beta CDR3 regions. Researchers ran a first-round RT-PCR on the TCR CDR3 using the HTBI primer set. TCRdb processed the multiplex PCR reads anew with MiXCR; each CDR3 protein has one entry. The sample carries about 400,000 distinct CDR3 sequences, roughly an eighth recorded once. Sequenced material: blood. The receptor's source is a woman aged 18 to 35 with Graves' hyperthyroidism.

CDR3 DNA: TGTGCCAGCAGTTTAAGTCCGGGACAGAACTATGGCTACACCTTC. It encodes CASSLSPGQNYGYTF. V usage is TRBV12-3 or TRBV12-4 and J usage is TRBJ1-2; 7 nucleotides match TRBD1. V gave up 2 bases and J gave up 2 bases; unmatched junction bases: 5. The CDR3 length is 15 residues.